A selection of T cell receptor beta chains follows, all from one sample in a study of regulatory T cells in long-lasting Graves disease. MiXCR was run by TCRdb on the multiplex PCR reads, yielding one entry per CDR3 protein. The sample carries roughly 430,000 distinct CDR3 sequences, roughly 23% recorded once. This material consisted of peripheral blood mononuclear cells (PBMCs), taken when the disease was refractory, from a patient treated with antithyroid drugs. All receptors come from a female donor with Graves disease. Each CDR3 is given with its conserved first and last residue. The D gene is left open where the match is weak. Clone size is stated in some rows and not others, as once, few, many or a class when expanded.

j_call clone_size d_call v_call cdr3_nt cdr3_aa
TRBJ2-5 many . TRBV5-6 TGTGCCAGCAGCTTCCAGCGACAAGAGACCCAGTACTTC CASSFQRQETQYF
TRBJ1-5 . . TRBV30 TGTGCCTGGAGTGTAAGTCGGACGACGGGTTATAGCAATCAGCCCCAGCATTTT CAWSVSRTTGYSNQPQHF
TRBJ2-6 many . TRBV30 TGTGCCTGGAGTGTAGGGCTCTCCGGGGCCAACGTCCTGACTTTC CAWSVGLSGANVLTF
TRBJ2-5 many TRBD2 TRBV12-3/TRBV12-4 TGTGCCAGCAGTTACCTCGGGTCAAGCGGGAGGGCCCCGGGAGAGACCCAGTACTTC CASSYLGSSGRAPGETQYF
TRBJ2-5 many . TRBV6-5 TGTGCCAGCAGTTACCGGGACTACCAAGAGACCCAGTACTTC CASSYRDYQETQYF
TRBJ2-5 . . TRBV10-3 TGTGCCATCAGTGAGTCGGATGCGATTCAAGAGACCCAGTACTTC CAISESDAIQETQYF
TRBJ1-4 . . TRBV9 TGTGCCAGCAGCGGGGAAGGGGAGGATGAAAAACCGTTTTTT CASSGEGEDEKPFF
TRBJ2-7 many . TRBV28 TGTGCCAGCAGTCGCTACTCAGGAGGCTACGAGCAGTACTTC CASSRYSGGYEQYF
TRBJ2-3 . . TRBV28 TGTGCCAGCAGTCTTATCTGGACTGTCAGGGAACCTAGCACAGATACGCAGTATTTT CASSLIWTVREPSTDTQYF
TRBJ1-4 . . TRBV10-2 TGCGCCAGCAGACAGGGATCCACTAATGAAAAACTGTTTTTT CASRQGSTNEKLFF
TRBJ2-7 . . TRBV9 TGTGCCAGCAGCGCGACAGGGAGGTCCCACGAGCAGTACTTC CASSATGRSHEQYF
TRBJ2-3 . . TRBV20-1 TGCAGTGCTCCTCGGACACCCTCACCCACCACAGATACGCAGTATTTT CSAPRTPSPTTDTQYF
TRBJ1-5 many TRBD1 TRBV2 TGTGCCAGCACGGACAGGGGACTGACTCAGCCCCAGCATTTT CASTDRGLTQPQHF
TRBJ2-2 . TRBD1 TRBV20-1 TGCAGTGCTAGAGAGCCGGGACAGGGAGGTGGTGGCGGGGAGCTGTTTTTT CSAREPGQGGGGGELFF
TRBJ2-7 . TRBD2 TRBV7-9 TGTGCCAGCAGCTCAGCTACTAGCGGCCTCTCCTACGAGCAGTACTTC CASSSATSGLSYEQYF
TRBJ2-5 many . TRBV6-2/TRBV6-3 TGTGCCAGCAGTCAAGATCAGGGGAACCAAGAGACCCAGTACTTC CASSQDQGNQETQYF
TRBJ1-2 . TRBD1 TRBV7-8 TGTGCCAGCAGCAAAAGGGGACAGGTCATGGAAAGTGTCTACACCTTC CASSKRGQVMESVYTF
TRBJ2-7 many . TRBV28 TGTGCCAGCAGTTTCGACACCTACGAGCAGTACTTC CASSFDTYEQYF
TRBJ1-1 few . TRBV4-2 TGTGCCAGCAGCCATCTTTGGACAGAAAACTCGGAAGCTTTCTTT CASSHLWTENSEAFF
TRBJ1-2 many . TRBV3-1 TGTGCCAGCAGCCAAGATGGATTCTCCTATGGCTACACCTTC CASSQDGFSYGYTF
TRBJ2-7 many . TRBV28 TGTGCCAGCAGTTTATCCAGCTTCTCCTACGAGCAGTACTTC CASSLSSFSYEQYF
TRBJ2-5 many TRBD1 TRBV20-1 TGCAGTGCAACCGGGACAGGGGGCCCGGCGGGAGAGACCCAGTACTTC CSATGTGGPAGETQYF
TRBJ2-1 . . TRBV5-6 TGTGCCAGCAGCTTACCGGGTGAGGATCGCAACAATGAGCAGTTCTTC CASSLPGEDRNNEQFF
TRBJ1-4 many TRBD1 TRBV6-2/TRBV6-3 TGTGCCAGCAGTACAATTCCGGGACAGGGAGGTGAAAAACTGTTTTTT CASSTIPGQGGEKLFF
TRBJ2-7 few . TRBV18 TGTGCCAGCTCACCACTGGCCTCCTCCTACGAGCAGTACTTC CASSPLASSYEQYF
TRBJ2-7 few TRBD1 TRBV7-9 TGTGCCAGCAGCTCGACGACAGGGCGGCACGAGCAGTACTTC CASSSTTGRHEQYF
TRBJ2-7 . TRBD2 TRBV20-1 TGCAGTGGCAAAAAAGGACTAGCGGAGTACTACGAGCAGTACTTC CSGKKGLAEYYEQYF
TRBJ2-5 . . TRBV6-1 TGTGCCAGCAGTGAAAGGGAGACATTTGAGACCCAGTACTTC CASSERETFETQYF
TRBJ2-2 few . TRBV7-9 TGTGCCAGCAGCCCCAGCGTACCCGCGAACACCGGGGAGCTGTTTTTT CASSPSVPANTGELFF
TRBJ2-2 . . TRBV29-1 TGCAGCGTTGAGGTACAGGTCGCCGGGGAGCTGTTTTTT CSVEVQVAGELFF
TRBJ2-7 many TRBD1 TRBV28 TGTGCCAGCGGCCTGACAGGGGTCACCTACGAGCAGTACTTC CASGLTGVTYEQYF